This TCR beta chain was obtained from a study of cytomegalovirus exposure and HLA in healthy donors. Whole-study findings and limits: Cytomegalovirus-associated TCR beta chains were listed, numbering some 170. A previous analysis found most TCR beta V segments productive roughly 87% or roughly 30% of the time. Several of the most significant clusters were apparently associated with common viral pathogens in a later analysis.

Regarding this clone: Its antigen is still unknown.

Vbeta (60) and Jbeta (13) primers were used in the PCR. Assay used: immunoSEQ multiplex PCR; TCRdb lists only in-frame clones, some missing. The table includes roughly 150,000 clones, about 74% detected once. The CDR3 consists of 14 residues. Germline trimming cut 2 bases from V and 1 base from J; bases unmatched to any gene: 1. Looked up from germline, CDR1 is SGHNT and CDR2 is YENEEA. This clonotype was obtained from a middle-aged woman in good health and CMV-seronegative. Sequencing used PBMCs. The V call is TRBV11-3, the J call TRBJ1-1; TRBD1 matches 7 bases. The CDR3 DNA reads TGTGCCAGCAGCTTATCAGGGGGGAACACTGAAGCTTTCTTT. Its translation: CASSLSGGNTEAFF.